A single sample gave rise to the 9 T cell receptor beta chains below, sequenced in a study of control samples from healthy donors and cancer patients. The table came from immunoSEQ multiplex PCR; TCRdb's copy has only in-frame clones and leaves some out. This table has around 120,000 clones, around 87% appearing once. The sequencing input was blood. The receptor set was obtained from a man between 60 and 70 years old in good health.

In its sample, this clone was seen a few times. The rearrangement uses TRBV2 and TRBJ2-1; D possibly corresponds to TRBD1 (5 bases). Germline V gene data show CDR1 as SNHLY and CDR2 as FYNNEI. The CDR3 spans 15 residues. Trimming removed 7 bases from V and 4 bases from J, with 17 bases in between. The DNA for the CDR3 is TGTGCCAGCACGATGCAGGGAAACAGGTACAATGAGCAGTTCTTC. The encoded protein is CASTMQGNRYNEQFF.

The chain combines TRBV6-5 with TRBJ1-1, with TRBD1 matching 8 bases. Germline V CDR1 and CDR2: MNHEY, SVGAGI. V was clipped by 5 bases and J by 11 bases; unmatched bases: 7. The CDR3 sequence is 12 residues long. CDR3 sequence reads: CASSKTQGAAFF. The CDR3 nucleotides are TGTGCCAGCAGTAAAACGCAGGGGGCGGCTTTCTTT.

V usage is TRBV4-1 and J usage is TRBJ1-3, with 8 bases aligning to TRBD1. Germline CDR1 and CDR2: MGHRA and YSYEKL. The CDR3 runs to 17 residues. J gave up 0 bases and V 3 bases, and 7 bases lay outside the gene matches. CDR3 sequence: CASSHWTGKSSGNTIYF. DNA of the CDR3: TGCGCCAGCAGCCACTGGACAGGGAAAAGCTCTGGAAACACCATATATTTT.

This rearrangement joins TRBV15 to TRBJ1-6, with 7 bases identical to TRBD1. The V and J ends lost 2 bases and 7 bases, in that order; junction bases with no gene match: 5. This CDR3 region has 15 residues. Germline CDR1 LNHNV, CDR2 YYDKDF (reference sequence). CDR3 in DNA: TGTGCCACCAGCAGACAACAGGGGAAAAATTCACCCCTCCACTTT. The encoded protein is CATSRQQGKNSPLHF.

In this sample, this clone turned up once. V gene TRBV6-6 combines with J gene TRBJ2-7; possibly TRBD1 or TRBD2 for D (5 bases each). V lost 8 bases to trimming and J lost 5 bases, with 13 bases between them. Germline CDR1 is MNHNY and CDR2 is SVGAGI (reference sequence). This CDR3 has 12 amino acids. For the CDR3, the DNA is TGTGCCAGCGGGGAAGGGACCCACGAGCAGTACTTC. Translating gives CASGEGTHEQYF.

This rearrangement joins TRBV27 to TRBJ2-1, with 10 nucleotides matching TRBD1. From germline, CDR1 is MNHEY and CDR2 SMNVEV (reference sequence). V was pared by 5 bases and J by 1 base, with 14 bases of the junction left unmatched. The CDR3 runs to 19 residues. The CDR3 is CASSPYGLDRGFSYNEQFF. The CDR3 nucleotides are TGTGCCAGCAGTCCTTATGGCCTGGACAGGGGGTTTTCCTACAATGAGCAGTTCTTC.

V gene TRBV6-5 combines with J gene TRBJ2-3, with a tentative D call TRBD1 (5 bases). This CDR3 comprises 15 residues. The germline gives CDR1 MNHEY, CDR2 SVGAGI. V lost 2 bases and J lost 5, with 14 bases in between. Here the CDR3 DNA reads TGTGCCAGCAGTTACCGTGGGGCTTCGGGAGATACGCAGTATTTT. It yields the protein CASSYRGASGDTQYF.

This clone was seen a handful of times. The V call is TRBV6-6, the J call TRBJ1-3; TRBD1 is a possible D gene (5 bases). The CDR3 extends over 14 amino acids. Germline CDR1 reads MNHNY; CDR2 reads SVGAGI (reference sequence). The V and J ends lost 6 bases and 1 base respectively, with 10 bases between them. This CDR3 is CASRLSGSGNTIYF. For the CDR3, the DNA is TGTGCCAGCAGGCTATCAGGGTCTGGAAACACCATATATTTT.

The chain uses TRBV19 and TRBJ2-1; 8 bases fit TRBD2. The V and J ends lost 6 bases and 8 bases, in that order; junction bases with no gene match: 9. CDR1 is LNHDA and CDR2 is SQIVND in the germline V gene (reference sequence). The CDR3 sequence is 14 residues long. The CDR3 DNA follows: TGTGCCAGTAGAAAGAGCGGGGGTTCGTATGAGCAGTTCTTC. Translated, it gives CASRKSGGSYEQFF.